The 26 T cell receptor beta chains reported below all come from one sample, sequenced in a study of cytotoxic CD8 clonotypes in ibrutinib-treated CLL. Here immunoSEQ multiplex PCR was the method, and the copy in TCRdb shows in-frame clones only, minus some. The sample records fewer than 40,000 clones, about 70% being singletons. The source material was PBMCs, sampled at disease progression, from a patient treated with ibrutinib. These receptor sequences come from a human donor with chronic lymphocytic leukemia.

This clone appeared a few times. The chain links TRBV10-3 to TRBJ2-2; D is ambiguous. Germline CDR1 reads ENHRY; CDR2 reads SYGVKD. Trimming took off 8 bases at V and 2 bases at J, with 9 bases between the two ends. The CDR3 sequence is 13 residues long. The CDR3 protein is CAIEAVNTGELFF. For the CDR3, the DNA is TGTGCCATCGAGGCAGTCAACACCGGGGAGCTGTTTTTT.

The J gene is TRBJ1-5, the V gene TRBV28; TRBD1 might be the D (6 bases). V was clipped by 2 bases and J by 6 bases, with 20 bases between them. CDR1 and CDR2 (germline): MDHEN, SYDVKM. CDR3 size: 17 residues. DNA for the CDR3: TGTGCCAGCAGTTTAAGGGGGACGGTGAGGGGTTCTCAGCCCCAGCATTTT. This encodes CASSLRGTVRGSQPQHF.

This sequence joins TRBV19 and TRBJ1-6; no clear D. The CDR3 runs 16 residues. V was clipped by 1 base and J by 4 bases, with 11 bases between them. CDR1 and CDR2 from the germline V gene are LNHDA and SQIVND (reference sequence). CDR3 region: CASSIGVRGYNSPLHF. The CDR3, as DNA: TGTGCCAGTAGTATAGGAGTCCGCGGGTATAATTCACCCCTCCACTTT.

This clone was counted only a few times. The genes are TRBV4-2 and TRBJ2-3; the D is unclear. Germline loops: CDR1 LGHNA, CDR2 YNFKEQ. This CDR3 has 19 amino acids. Trimming took 0 bases from V and 3 from J, leaving 22 bases between them. In DNA, the CDR3 is TGTGCCAGCAGCCAAGATCCTCGCTGGAGAGCCCCTGGAACAGATACGCAGTATTTT. Its translation: CASSQDPRWRAPGTDTQYF.

V is TRBV15 and J is TRBJ2-7; D uncertain. CDR1 LNHNV and CDR2 YYDKDF come from the germline V gene (reference sequence). Trimming cost V 2 bases and J 2 bases, with 10 bases left between them. This CDR3 spans 14 amino acids. The CDR3 nucleotides are TGTGCCACCAGCAGATTGGTTGGAACCTACGAGCAGTACTTC. As protein: CATSRLVGTYEQYF.

J is TRBJ2-2 and V is TRBV15, with D unclear. Trimming took off 3 bases at V and 1 base at J, with 6 bases between the two ends. The CDR3 consists of 14 residues. Per the germline V gene, CDR1 is LNHNV and CDR2 is YYDKDF (reference sequence). CDR3: CATSSGMNTGELFF. The CDR3 DNA reads TGTGCCACCAGCAGTGGAATGAACACCGGGGAGCTGTTTTTT.

The chain employs TRBV4-1 and TRBJ2-4, with 10 bases identical to TRBD1. The CDR3 has 15 amino acids. Germline V gene lookup returns CDR1 MGHRA and CDR2 YSYEKL. With 3 bases clipped from V and 7 bases from J, the junction kept 6 bases outside the gene matches. The CDR3 loop is CASSQGTGAINIQYF. In nucleotides, the CDR3 is TGCGCCAGCAGCCAGGGGACAGGGGCTATTAACATTCAGTACTTC.

The chain links TRBV5-6 to TRBJ2-3, with unresolved D. V lost 4 bases, J lost 4 bases, and 16 bases lay in between. The CDR3 loop spans 15 amino acids. CDR1 SGHDT and CDR2 YYEEEE come from the germline V gene. CDR3 in amino acids: CASSHRLGGADTQYF. CDR3 sequence (DNA): TGTGCCAGCAGCCACCGGTTAGGCGGTGCAGATACGCAGTATTTT.

The V gene is TRBV11-1, the J gene TRBJ2-3, with D perhaps TRBD2 (5 bases). The CDR3 totals 16 residues. Germline lookup yields CDR1 SGHAT and CDR2 FQDESV (reference sequence). Trimming took off 0 bases at V and 5 bases at J, with 15 bases between the two ends. The CDR3 nucleotides are TGTGCCAGCAGCTTAGCCCCTAGCCTAAAGGGAGATACGCAGTATTTT. It encodes CASSLAPSLKGDTQYF.

This chain connects TRBV7-3 to TRBJ2-2; D perhaps matches TRBD2 (5 bases). Trimming left V 2 bases short and J 1 base short, with 14 bases between. The CDR3 is made up of 17 amino acids. Germline CDR1 SGHTA, CDR2 FQGTGA. This chain's CDR3 is CASSLDSARGNTGELFF. CDR3 bases: TGTGCCAGCAGCTTAGATTCGGCTCGGGGGAACACCGGGGAGCTGTTTTTT. The variable domain in full, with the rest retrieved from reference TRBV7-3 and TRBJ2-2, is GAGVSQTPSNKVTEKGKYVELRCDPISGHTALYWYRQSLGQGPEFLIYFQGTGAADDSGLPNDRFFAVRPEGSVSTLKIQRTERGDSAVYLCASSLDSARGNTGELFFGEGSRLTVL.

The chain combines TRBV10-1 with TRBJ1-1; D call uncertain. The CDR3 has 13 residues. Trimming took off 4 bases at V and 4 bases at J, with 10 bases between the two ends. CDR1 and CDR2 from the germline V gene are WNHNN and SYGVQD (reference sequence). CDR3 sequence: CASSGGGITEAFF. CDR3 nucleotide sequence: TGCGCCAGCAGTGGAGGCGGAATCACTGAAGCTTTCTTT.

Only one count was recorded for this clone. The V gene is TRBV4-1, the J gene TRBJ2-5; 8 bases are shared with TRBD2. The CDR3 runs 16 residues. Unmatched junction bases numbered 11, after V lost 1 base and J lost 7 bases. Looked up from germline, CDR1 is MGHRA and CDR2 is YSYEKL. DNA of the CDR3: TGCGCCAGCAGCCAAGGGACCGCAGCGGGGGAGAGGACCCAGTACTTC. Protein: CASSQGTAAGERTQYF.

The chain employs TRBV7-9 and TRBJ2-4; D may be TRBD1 or TRBD2 (5 bases each). V lost 4 bases and J 6 bases, leaving 7 bases between the germline ends. The germline gives CDR1 SEHNR, CDR2 FQNEAQ (reference sequence). The CDR3 runs 12 residues. This CDR3 is CASSWGPNIQYF. CDR3 coding DNA: TGTGCCAGCAGCTGGGGACCAAACATTCAGTACTTC.

The chain combines TRBV15 with TRBJ1-4; 9 nucleotides line up with TRBD1. This CDR3 has 12 residues. Trimming took 11 bases from V and 8 from J; bases not matched to a gene: 6. The germline CDR1 and CDR2 sequences are LNHNV and YYDKDF (reference sequence). For the CDR3, the DNA is TGTGCCGCACAGGGGGCAGGGGAAAAACTGTTTTTT. Translated: CAAQGAGEKLFF.

V is TRBV28 and J is TRBJ1-2; 7 bases match TRBD1. The CDR3 loop spans 14 amino acids. The germline gives CDR1 MDHEN, CDR2 SYDVKM. J was trimmed by 3 bases and V by 2 bases; bases with no gene match: 3. CDR3 nucleotide sequence: TGTGCCAGCAGTTTAGGCAGGGGGGACTATGGCTACACCTTC. It encodes CASSLGRGDYGYTF.

The rearrangement links TRBV4-1 to TRBJ1-1; D gene ambiguous. Germline-derived CDR1 and CDR2 are MGHRA and YSYEKL. Trimming removed 1 base at V and 1 base at J, with 10 bases between. CDR3 size: 15 residues. The DNA of the CDR3 is TGCGCCAGCAGCCAAGGAGTGGCTGCGAACACTGAAGCTTTCTTT. Translated: CASSQGVAANTEAFF.

V usage is TRBV13 and J usage is TRBJ2-3, with D maybe TRBD2 (6 bases). The CDR3 consists of 14 residues. V lost 5 bases and J lost 0, with 9 bases in between. The germline V gene encodes CDR1 PRHDT and CDR2 FYEKMQ (reference sequence). CDR3 region: CASSPGGSTDTQYF. The DNA for the CDR3 is TGTGCCAGCAGCCCCGGGGGAAGCACAGATACGCAGTATTTT.

V usage is TRBV4-1 and J usage is TRBJ1-2; TRBD1 aligns across 8 bases. Germline V lookup: CDR1 MGHRA, CDR2 YSYEKL. The CDR3 contains 14 residues. Trimming removed 4 bases from V and 4 bases from J; junction bases left unmatched: 5. CDR3 in amino acids: CASSRRDRPYGYTF. The CDR3 nucleotides are TGCGCCAGCAGCCGACGGGACAGGCCCTATGGCTACACCTTC.

V gene TRBV10-3 combines with J gene TRBJ1-2, with D perhaps matching TRBD1 (5 bases). The V and J ends lost 3 bases and 8 bases respectively, with 10 bases between them. The germline gives CDR1 ENHRY, CDR2 SYGVKD. The CDR3 is 12 amino acids. The CDR3 spells CAISEGEKGYTF. CDR3 nucleotide sequence: TGTGCCATCAGTGAAGGGGAGAAGGGCTACACCTTC.

The V call is TRBV5-1, the J call TRBJ2-1; 8 bases agree with TRBD1. V lost 2 bases, J lost 6 bases, and 7 bases stayed unmatched. This CDR3 has 15 amino acids. The germline V gene encodes CDR1 SGHRS and CDR2 YFSETQ. The CDR3 bases are TGCGCCAGCAGCTTAGGACAGGGTGCCGTCAATGAGCAGTTCTTC. It encodes CASSLGQGAVNEQFF.

The chain employs TRBV9 and TRBJ2-1, with a possible D match to TRBD2 (6 bases). The CDR3 is made up of 15 amino acids. In germline, CDR1 is SGDLS, CDR2 YYNGEE. V was pared by 4 bases and J by 7 bases, with 18 bases between. As DNA, the CDR3 is TGTGCCAGCAGCCCGGAGCGGGTGGGCGGGAATGAGCAGTTCTTC. Amino acid sequence: CASSPERVGGNEQFF.

The V and J genes are TRBV10-2 and TRBJ2-5; D possibly corresponds to TRBD1 (6 bases). This CDR3 spans 14 amino acids. Deletions cut 4 bases from V and 5 bases from J, with 14 bases between. Germline V gene data show CDR1 as WSHSY and CDR2 as SAAADI. CDR3 nucleotide sequence: TGCGCCAGCAGTGGGCAGGGGCGCGGGGAGACCCAGTACTTC. It encodes CASSGQGRGETQYF.

V and J are TRBV5-4 and TRBJ1-2; D not certain. This CDR3 spans 14 amino acids. Trimming left V 0 bases short and J 5 bases short, with 11 bases between. Looked up from germline, CDR1 is SGHNT and CDR2 is YYREEE (reference sequence). For the CDR3, the DNA is TGTGCCAGCAGCTTGGTTCGCCAGCGATATGGCTACACCTTC. It encodes CASSLVRQRYGYTF.

The chain carries TRBV15 and TRBJ1-5, with D maybe TRBD1 (5 bases). Germline CDR1 and CDR2: LNHNV and YYDKDF (reference sequence). V lost 1 base, J lost 1 base, and 11 bases lay in between. The CDR3 runs to 16 residues. CDR3 coding DNA: TGTGCCACCAGCAGAGGGTCGGGGGTAAGCAATCAGCCCCAGCATTTT. Amino acids: CATSRGSGVSNQPQHF.

The gene calls are TRBV7-3 and TRBJ1-2; D unresolved. This CDR3 comprises 15 residues. V lost 2 bases and J lost 0, with 10 bases in between. Germline V gene sequence: CDR1 SGHTA, CDR2 FQGTGA. The CDR3 DNA reads TGTGCCAGCAGCTTATCCGGGCCCCCTAACTATGGCTACACCTTC. Its protein product is CASSLSGPPNYGYTF. Full variable domain (remainder filled in from reference TRBV7-3 and TRBJ1-2): GAGVSQTPSNKVTEKGKYVELRCDPISGHTALYWYRQSLGQGPEFLIYFQGTGAADDSGLPNDRFFAVRPEGSVSTLKIQRTERGDSAVYLCASSLSGPPNYGYTFGSGTRLTVV.

This rearrangement joins TRBV7-9 to TRBJ1-4, with D possibly TRBD1 on 5 matching bases. Germline assignment: CDR1 SEHNR and CDR2 FQNEAQ (reference sequence). V gave up 0 bases and J gave up 4 bases, with 9 bases separating them. This CDR3 spans 15 amino acids. In DNA form, the CDR3 reads TGTGCCAGCAGCTTAGCGGGACCGCGTAATGAAAAACTGTTTTTT. This codes for CASSLAGPRNEKLFF.